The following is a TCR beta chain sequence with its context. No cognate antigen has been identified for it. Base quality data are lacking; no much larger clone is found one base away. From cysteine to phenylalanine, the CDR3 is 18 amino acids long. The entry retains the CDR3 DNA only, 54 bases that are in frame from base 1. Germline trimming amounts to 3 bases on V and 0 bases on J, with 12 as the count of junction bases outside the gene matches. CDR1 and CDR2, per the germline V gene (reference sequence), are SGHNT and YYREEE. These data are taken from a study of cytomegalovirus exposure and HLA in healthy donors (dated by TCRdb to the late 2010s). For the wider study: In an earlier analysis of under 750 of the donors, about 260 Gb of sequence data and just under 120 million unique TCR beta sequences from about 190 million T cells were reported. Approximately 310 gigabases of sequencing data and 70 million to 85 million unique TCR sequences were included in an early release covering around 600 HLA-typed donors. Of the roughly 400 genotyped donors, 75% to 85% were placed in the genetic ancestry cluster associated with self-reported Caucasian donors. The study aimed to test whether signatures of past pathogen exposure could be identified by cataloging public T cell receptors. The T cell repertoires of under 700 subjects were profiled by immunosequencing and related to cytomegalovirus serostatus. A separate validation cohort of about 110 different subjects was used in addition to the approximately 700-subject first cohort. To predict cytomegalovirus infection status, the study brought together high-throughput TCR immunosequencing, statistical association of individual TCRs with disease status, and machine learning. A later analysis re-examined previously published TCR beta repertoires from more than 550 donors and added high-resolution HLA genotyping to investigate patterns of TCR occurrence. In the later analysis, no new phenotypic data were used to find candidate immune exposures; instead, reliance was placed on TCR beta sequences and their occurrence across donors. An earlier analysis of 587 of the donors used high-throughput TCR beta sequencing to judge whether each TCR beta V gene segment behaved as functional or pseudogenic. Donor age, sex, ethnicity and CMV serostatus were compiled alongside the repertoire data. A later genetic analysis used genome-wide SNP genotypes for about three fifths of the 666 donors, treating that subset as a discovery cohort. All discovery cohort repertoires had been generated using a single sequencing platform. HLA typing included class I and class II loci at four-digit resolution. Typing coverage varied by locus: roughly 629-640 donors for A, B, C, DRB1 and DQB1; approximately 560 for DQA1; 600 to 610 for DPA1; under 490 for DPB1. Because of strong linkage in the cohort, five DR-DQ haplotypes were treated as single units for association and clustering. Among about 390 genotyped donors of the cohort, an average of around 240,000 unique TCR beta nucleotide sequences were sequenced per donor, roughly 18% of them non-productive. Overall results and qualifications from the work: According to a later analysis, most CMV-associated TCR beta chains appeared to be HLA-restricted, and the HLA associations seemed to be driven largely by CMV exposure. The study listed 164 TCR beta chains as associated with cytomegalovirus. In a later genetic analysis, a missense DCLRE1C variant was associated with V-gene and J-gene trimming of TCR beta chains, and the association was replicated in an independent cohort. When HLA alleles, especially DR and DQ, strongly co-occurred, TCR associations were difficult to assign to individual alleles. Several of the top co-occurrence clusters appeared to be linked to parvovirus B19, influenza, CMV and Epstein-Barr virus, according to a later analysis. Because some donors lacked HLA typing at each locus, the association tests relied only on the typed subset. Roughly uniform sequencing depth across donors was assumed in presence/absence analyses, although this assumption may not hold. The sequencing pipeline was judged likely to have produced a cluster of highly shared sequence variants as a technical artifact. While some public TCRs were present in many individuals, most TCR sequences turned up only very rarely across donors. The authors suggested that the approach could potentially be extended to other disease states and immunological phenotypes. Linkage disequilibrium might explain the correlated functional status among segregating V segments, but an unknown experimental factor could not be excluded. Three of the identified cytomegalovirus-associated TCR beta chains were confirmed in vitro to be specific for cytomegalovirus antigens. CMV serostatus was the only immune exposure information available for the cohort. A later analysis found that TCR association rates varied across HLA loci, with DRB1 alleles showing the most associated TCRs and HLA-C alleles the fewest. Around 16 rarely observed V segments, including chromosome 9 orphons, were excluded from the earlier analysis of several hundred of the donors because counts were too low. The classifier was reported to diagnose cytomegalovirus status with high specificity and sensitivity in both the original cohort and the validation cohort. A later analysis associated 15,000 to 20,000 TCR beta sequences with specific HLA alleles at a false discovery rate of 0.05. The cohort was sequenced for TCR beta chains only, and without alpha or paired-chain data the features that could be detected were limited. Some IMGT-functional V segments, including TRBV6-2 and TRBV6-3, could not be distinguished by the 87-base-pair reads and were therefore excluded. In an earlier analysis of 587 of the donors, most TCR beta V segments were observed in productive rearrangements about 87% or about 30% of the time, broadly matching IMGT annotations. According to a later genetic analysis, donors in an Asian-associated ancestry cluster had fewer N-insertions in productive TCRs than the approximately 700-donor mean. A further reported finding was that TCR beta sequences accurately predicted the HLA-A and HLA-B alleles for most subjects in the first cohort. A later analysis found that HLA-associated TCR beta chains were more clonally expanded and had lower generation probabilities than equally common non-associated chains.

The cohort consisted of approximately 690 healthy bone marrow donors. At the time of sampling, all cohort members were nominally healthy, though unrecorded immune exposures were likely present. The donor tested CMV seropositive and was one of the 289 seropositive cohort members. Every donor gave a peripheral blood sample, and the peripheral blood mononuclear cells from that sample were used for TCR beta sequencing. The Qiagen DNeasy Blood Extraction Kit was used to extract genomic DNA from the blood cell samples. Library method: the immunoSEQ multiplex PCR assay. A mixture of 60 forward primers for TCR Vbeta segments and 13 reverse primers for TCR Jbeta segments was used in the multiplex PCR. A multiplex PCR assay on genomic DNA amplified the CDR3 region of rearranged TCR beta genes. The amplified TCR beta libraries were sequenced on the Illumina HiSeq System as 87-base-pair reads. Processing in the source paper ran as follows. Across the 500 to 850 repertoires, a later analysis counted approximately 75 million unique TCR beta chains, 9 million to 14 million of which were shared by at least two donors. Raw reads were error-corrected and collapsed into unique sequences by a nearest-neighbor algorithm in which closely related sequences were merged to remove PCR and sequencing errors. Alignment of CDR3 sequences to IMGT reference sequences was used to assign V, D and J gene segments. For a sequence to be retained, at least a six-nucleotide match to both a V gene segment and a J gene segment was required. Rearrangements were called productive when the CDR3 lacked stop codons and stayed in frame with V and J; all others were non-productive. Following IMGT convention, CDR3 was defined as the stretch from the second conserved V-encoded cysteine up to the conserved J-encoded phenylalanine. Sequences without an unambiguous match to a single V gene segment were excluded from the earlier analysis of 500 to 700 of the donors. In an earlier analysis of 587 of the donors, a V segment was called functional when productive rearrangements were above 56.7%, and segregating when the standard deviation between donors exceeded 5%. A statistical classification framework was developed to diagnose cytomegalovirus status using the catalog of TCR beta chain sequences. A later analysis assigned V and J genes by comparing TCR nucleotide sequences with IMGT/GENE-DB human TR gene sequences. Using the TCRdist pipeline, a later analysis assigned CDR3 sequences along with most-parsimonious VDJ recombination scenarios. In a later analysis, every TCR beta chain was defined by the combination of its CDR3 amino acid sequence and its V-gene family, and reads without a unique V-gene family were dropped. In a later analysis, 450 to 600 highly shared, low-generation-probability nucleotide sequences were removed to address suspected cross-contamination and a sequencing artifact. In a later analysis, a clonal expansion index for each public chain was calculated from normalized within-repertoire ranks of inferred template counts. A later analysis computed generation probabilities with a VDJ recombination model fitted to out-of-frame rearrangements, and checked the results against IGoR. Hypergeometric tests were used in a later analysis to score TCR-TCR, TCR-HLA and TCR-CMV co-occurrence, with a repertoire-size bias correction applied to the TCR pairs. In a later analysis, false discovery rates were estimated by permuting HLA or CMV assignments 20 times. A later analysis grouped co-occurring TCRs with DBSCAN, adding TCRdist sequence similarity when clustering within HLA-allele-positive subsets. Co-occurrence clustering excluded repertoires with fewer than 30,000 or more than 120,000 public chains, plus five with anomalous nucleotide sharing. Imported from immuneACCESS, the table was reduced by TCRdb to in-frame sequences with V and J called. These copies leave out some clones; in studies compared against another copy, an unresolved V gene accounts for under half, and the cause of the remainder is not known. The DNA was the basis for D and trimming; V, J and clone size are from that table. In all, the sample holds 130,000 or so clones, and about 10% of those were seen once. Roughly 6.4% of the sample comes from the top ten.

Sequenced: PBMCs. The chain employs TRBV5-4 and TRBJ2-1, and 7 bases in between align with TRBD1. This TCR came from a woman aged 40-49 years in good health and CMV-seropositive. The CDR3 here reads CASSSAKTGLGSYNEQFF. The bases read TGTGCCAGCAGCTCGGCTAAGACAGGGCTAGGCTCCTACAATGAGCAGTTCTTC.